This T cell receptor beta chain was captured by sequencing in a study of T cell clones after liver transplantation. Study as a whole: Liver transplant recipients had immunosuppression withdrawal attempted within 2 years. At least one year of complete immunosuppression withdrawal without enzymes over twice normal defined tolerance.

CDR1 is SGHRS, CDR2 YFSETQ, per germline. The CDR3 has 15 residues. With 6 bases clipped from V and 7 bases from J, the junction kept 12 bases outside the gene matches. The repertoire was sequenced with immunoSEQ multiplex PCR; TCRdb's copy has only in-frame clones and lacks some. The sample includes about 72,000 clones, roughly 90% of them seen just once. V and J are TRBV5-1 and TRBJ2-1, with 8 positions matching TRBD2. Sequencing used CD4+ T cells from blood, obtained before liver transplant. This TCR derives from a human donor who received a liver transplant. CDR3 coding DNA: TGCGCCAGCACCCCAACTAGCGGAGGGGGAAATGAGCAGTTCTTC. Protein sequence: CASTPTSGGGNEQFF.